Shown below are 6 T cell receptor beta chains from a single sample sequenced in a study of metastatic and nonmetastatic thyroid tumors. Ahead of thyroid surgery, no patient had received treatment of any kind. TCRdb reprocessed the PCR reads using MiXCR. The sample carries some 20,000 clones, over 20% recorded once. Sequencing used tumor tissue. All receptors derive from a male donor with papillary thyroid cancer or a benign thyroid nodule (not recorded which). Some clones in this sample may be carry-over from other donors' samples.

This clone was detected many times. V usage is TRBV12-3 or TRBV12-4 and J usage is TRBJ1-1, with D perhaps matching TRBD1 (5 bases). V was shortened by 3 bases and J by 11 bases, with 10 bases between the two germline ends. The CDR3 contains 11 residues. CDR3 in amino acids: CASSFGGVAFF. The CDR3 DNA reads as TGTGCCAGCAGTTTTGGGGGAGTGGCTTTCTTT.

This clone was detected ten times or more. This chain links TRBV28 with TRBJ2-3; D is perhaps TRBD2 (6 bases). Germline V CDR1 and CDR2: MDHEN, SYDVKM. The CDR3 runs 16 residues. V gave up 5 bases and J gave up 0 bases, with 15 bases separating them. CDR3 sequence: CASSNSPGLSTDTQYF. CDR3 bases: TGTGCCAGCAGTAACAGCCCCGGACTAAGCACAGATACGCAGTATTTT.

This clone was seen at least ten times. The V and J genes are TRBV11-1 and TRBJ2-7; a possible D gene is TRBD2 (5 bases). The germline V gene has CDR1 SGHAT and CDR2 FQDESV (reference sequence). Between the trimmed V and J ends, which lost 5 bases and 8 bases, there was a span of 19 bases. The CDR3 spans 14 residues. CDR3 loop: CASSPGNGIAQQYF. CDR3 nucleotide sequence: TGTGCCAGCAGCCCCGGTAACGGCATAGCGCAGCAGTACTTC.

This clone was seen at least ten times. The rearrangement links TRBV27 to TRBJ2-2, with TRBD2 matching over 8 bases. Germline V gives CDR1 MNHEY, CDR2 SMNVEV (reference sequence). The CDR3 spans 14 residues. The V and J ends lost 5 bases and 3 bases, in that order; junction bases with no gene match: 2. The CDR3 nucleotides read TGTGCCAGCAGTCTAGCGGGCTACACCGGGGAGCTGTTTTTT. The encoded protein is CASSLAGYTGELFF.

This chain uses TRBV7-2 with TRBJ2-3, with no clear D. Trimming removed 7 bases from V and 2 bases from J, with 13 bases in between. The CDR3 is 14 residues long. The V gene's germline CDR1 is SGHTA and CDR2 FQGNSA. The CDR3 is CASMPVIDTDTQYF. CDR3 coding DNA: TGTGCCAGCATGCCAGTGATAGACACAGATACGCAGTATTTT.

Regarding this clone: Its ends do not fully match the called genes, so a read error is possible. V is TRBV6-4 and J is TRBJ1-6; D is undetermined. This CDR3 spans 14 amino acids. Germline-derived CDR1 and CDR2 are MRHNA and SNTAGT. As DNA, the CDR3 is TGTGCCAGCAGTTCATGGACGTTCAATTCAACCCTCCACTTT. It translates to CASSSWTFNSTLHF.